The 14 T cell receptor beta chains presented below share a single source sample, sequenced in a study of control samples from healthy donors and cancer patients. Assay used: immunoSEQ multiplex PCR; TCRdb lists only in-frame clones, some missing. Of about 160,000 clones in the sample, approximately 96% were seen once. Sample: blood. The receptors shown here come from a woman between 40 and 50 years old in good health.

The chain carries TRBV5-1 and TRBJ1-4; 11 bases are shared with TRBD1. In germline, CDR1 is SGHRS, CDR2 YFSETQ. The V gene end was trimmed by 5 bases and the J gene end by 5 bases; junction bases not matched to a gene: 2. The CDR3 consists of 14 residues. CDR3 DNA sequence: TGCGCCAGCAGACGGGACAGGGGGAATGAAAAACTGTTTTTT. Residues: CASRRDRGNEKLFF.

The chain links TRBV30 to TRBJ1-1; no reliable D call. The CDR3 contains 17 residues. From germline, CDR1 is GTSNPN and CDR2 SVGIG (reference sequence). V lost 0 bases and J lost 5, with 22 bases in between. This CDR3 reads CAWSVVRPGQSGTEAFF. CDR3 nucleotide sequence: TGTGCCTGGAGTGTGGTCCGTCCCGGTCAGAGCGGAACTGAAGCTTTCTTT.

The rearrangement links TRBV6-2 or TRBV6-3 to TRBJ1-4; D unclear. This CDR3 region has 14 residues. Per the germline V gene, CDR1 is MNHEY and CDR2 is SVGEGT. V lost 2 bases and J lost 3, with 7 bases in between. The CDR3 protein is CASSYDGANEKLFF. Written as DNA, the CDR3 is TGTGCCAGCAGTTACGACGGGGCTAATGAAAAACTGTTTTTT.

V usage is TRBV5-4 and J usage is TRBJ2-7; D remains ambiguous. Trimming removed 4 bases at V and 3 bases at J, with 14 bases between. The CDR3 extends over 14 amino acids. Germline CDR1 and CDR2: SGHNT and YYREEE (reference sequence). This CDR3 reads CASSTGGAYYEQYF. The CDR3 bases are TGTGCCAGCAGCACCGGTGGAGCTTACTACGAGCAGTACTTC.

This rearrangement joins TRBV6-5 to TRBJ2-3; possible D gene TRBD2, 6 bases. The germline CDR1 and CDR2 sequences are MNHEY and SVGAGI. Trimming pared 4 bases from V and 0 bases from J, leaving 14 bases between. The CDR3 is made up of 16 amino acids. This CDR3 reads CASSSARGTSTDTQYF. For the CDR3, the DNA is TGTGCCAGCAGTTCGGCTCGGGGGACTAGCACAGATACGCAGTATTTT.

This clone was recorded a few times. V and J are TRBV29-1 and TRBJ1-1, with TRBD1 as a possible D gene (5 bases). The ends were cut back, 7 bases at V and 0 bases at J, with 12 bases in the middle. The CDR3 extends over 13 amino acids. Germline values: CDR1 SQVTM, CDR2 ANQGSEA. In nucleotides, the CDR3 is TGCAGCGATTTCCCGACAGTGAACACTGAAGCTTTCTTT. It translates to CSDFPTVNTEAFF.

The chain uses TRBV28 and TRBJ1-2; no definite D call. The CDR3 is 14 amino acids. Trimming cost V 4 bases and J 5 bases, with 14 bases left between them. Germline V lookup: CDR1 MDHEN, CDR2 SYDVKM. This CDR3 is CASSSEILEYGYTF. CDR3 nucleotides: TGTGCCAGCAGTTCCGAAATACTAGAGTATGGCTACACCTTC.

The chain carries TRBV30 and TRBJ1-1, with D perhaps TRBD1 (6 bases). Trimming removed 0 bases at V and 5 bases at J, with 13 bases between. This CDR3 contains 14 residues. Germline CDR1 reads GTSNPN; CDR2 reads SVGIG (reference sequence). The CDR3, as DNA: TGTGCCTGGAGTGTGAGCAGGGGCGGGACTGAAGCTTTCTTT. Amino acid sequence: CAWSVSRGGTEAFF.

The chain employs TRBV19 and TRBJ1-1; D perhaps matches TRBD1 (6 bases). The CDR3 spans 15 residues. Germline V gives CDR1 LNHDA, CDR2 SQIVND (reference sequence). V shed 3 bases and J shed 10 bases, with 21 bases lying between them. CDR3 in amino acids: CASSITHAGGPAAFF. The DNA of the CDR3 is TGTGCCAGTAGTATTACCCACGCGGGGGGCCCGGCAGCTTTCTTT.

This chain uses TRBV5-5 with TRBJ2-3; TRBD2 aligns across 13 bases. Germline trimming cut 2 bases from V and 2 bases from J; bases unmatched to any gene: 11. The CDR3 extends over 19 amino acids. Germline loops: CDR1 SGHKS, CDR2 YYEKEE (reference sequence). The CDR3 here is CASSFRTSGGGVTTDTQYF. Written as DNA, the CDR3 is TGTGCCAGCAGCTTTCGGACTAGCGGGGGTGGAGTCACCACAGATACGCAGTATTTT.

V is TRBV6-5 and J is TRBJ1-2, with D hard to call. The CDR3 consists of 11 residues. CDR1 MNHEY and CDR2 SVGAGI come from the germline V gene. V gave up 6 bases and J gave up 8 bases, with 10 bases separating them. In DNA, the CDR3 is TGTGCCAGCAGGAAGGCTGGAGGCTACACCTTC. The encoded protein is CASRKAGGYTF.

The chain combines TRBV9 with TRBJ2-7, with TRBD2 matching 8 bases. The CDR3 runs to 15 residues. Germline lookup yields CDR1 SGDLS and CDR2 YYNGEE. V shed 3 bases, J shed 3 bases, and the junction held 8 bases outside the gene matches. DNA of the CDR3: TGTGCCAGCAGCGCGGGAGGGTGGGACGACTACGAGCAGTACTTC. Protein sequence: CASSAGGWDDYEQYF.

V gene TRBV27 combines with J gene TRBJ2-1; 9 nucleotides agree with TRBD2. The CDR3 covers 15 residues. Germline lookup yields CDR1 MNHEY and CDR2 SMNVEV (reference sequence). Trimming cost V 3 bases and J 5 bases; bases outside gene matches: 5. CDR3 bases: TGTGCCAGCAGTTTCTGGTCTAGCGGGAACAATGAGCAGTTCTTC. Translating gives CASSFWSSGNNEQFF.

V gene TRBV10-1 combines with J gene TRBJ2-3; unclear D gene. The ends were cut back, 5 bases at V and 9 bases at J, with 21 bases in the middle. This CDR3 region has 15 residues. Germline V gene sequence: CDR1 WNHNN, CDR2 SYGVQD (reference sequence). CDR3 region: CASSPPGTRVETQYF. The CDR3 coding sequence is TGCGCCAGCAGTCCCCCAGGCACCCGGGTGGAAACGCAGTATTTT.